This TCR beta chain was sequenced for a study of cytomegalovirus exposure and HLA in healthy donors. Study-wide results and caveats: Immune exposure information available was restricted to CMV serostatus.

Turning to this clone: Antigen unknown.

The PCR ran on 60 Vbeta and 13 Jbeta primers. Only in-frame clones appear in the TCRdb table, and some are missing; sequencing was by immunoSEQ multiplex PCR. The data contain under 150,000 clones, around 75% of them singletons. Per the germline V gene, CDR1 is SGDLS and CDR2 is YYNGEE. V was shortened by 3 bases and J by 4 bases, with 10 bases between the two germline ends. This CDR3 contains 14 residues. What was sequenced was PBMCs. The receptor was isolated from a man in his 60s in good health and CMV-seronegative. V and J are TRBV9 and TRBJ2-2; D not resolved. CDR3 sequence: CASSAVTSTGELFF. The CDR3 coding sequence is TGTGCCAGCAGCGCGGTTACTTCCACCGGGGAGCTGTTTTTT.